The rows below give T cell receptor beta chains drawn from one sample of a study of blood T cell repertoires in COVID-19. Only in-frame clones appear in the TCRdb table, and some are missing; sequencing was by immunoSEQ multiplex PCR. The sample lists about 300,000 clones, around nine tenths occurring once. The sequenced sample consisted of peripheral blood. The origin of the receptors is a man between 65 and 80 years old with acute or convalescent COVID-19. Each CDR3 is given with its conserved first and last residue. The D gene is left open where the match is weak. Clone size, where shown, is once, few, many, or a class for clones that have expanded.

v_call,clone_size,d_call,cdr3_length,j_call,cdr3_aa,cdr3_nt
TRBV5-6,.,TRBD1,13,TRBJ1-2,CASSFGTGVGYTF,TGTGCCAGCAGCTTCGGGACAGGGGTCGGCTACACCTTC
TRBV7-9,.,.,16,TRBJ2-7,CASSLGGMTGFYEQYF,TGTGCCAGCAGCTTAGGGGGCATGACAGGCTTCTACGAGCAGTACTTC
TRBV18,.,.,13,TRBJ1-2,CASSPDRTYGYTF,TGTGCCAGCTCACCAGACAGAACCTATGGCTACACCTTC
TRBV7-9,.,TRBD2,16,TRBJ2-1,CASSPPGDYSTNEQFF,TGTGCCAGCAGCCCACCTGGGGACTATTCAACTAATGAGCAGTTCTTC
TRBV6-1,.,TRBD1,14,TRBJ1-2,CASSLTGGGRGYTF,TGTGCCAGCAGTCTTACAGGGGGCGGACGCGGCTACACCTTC
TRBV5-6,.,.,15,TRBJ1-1,CASSLAGRPNTEAFF,TGTGCCAGCAGCTTGGCTGGCAGGCCGAACACTGAAGCTTTCTTT
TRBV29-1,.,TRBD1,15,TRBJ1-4,CSVAGTGVSNEKLFF,TGCAGCGTAGCCGGGACAGGGGTTTCTAATGAAAAACTGTTTTTT
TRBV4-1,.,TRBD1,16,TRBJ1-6,CASSQEGTGLNSPLHF,TGCGCCAGCAGCCAAGAGGGGACAGGGCTGAATTCACCCCTCCACTTT
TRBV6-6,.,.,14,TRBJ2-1,CASSSSGEKNEQFF,TGTGCCAGCAGTTCATCGGGGGAGAAGAATGAGCAGTTCTTC
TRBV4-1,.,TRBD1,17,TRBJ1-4,CASSQDYSATGYEKLFF,TGCGCCAGCAGCCAAGATTATAGTGCGACAGGGTATGAAAAACTGTTTTTT
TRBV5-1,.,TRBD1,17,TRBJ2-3,CASSLELDRILTDTQYF,TGCGCCAGCAGCTTGGAGTTGGACAGGATACTTACAGATACGCAGTATTTT
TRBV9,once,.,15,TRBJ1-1,CASSPYPDSNTEAFF,TGTGCCAGCAGCCCCTACCCTGACAGCAACACTGAAGCTTTCTTT
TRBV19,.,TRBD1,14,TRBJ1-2,CASSIQGQAGGYTF,TGTGCCAGTAGTATCCAGGGACAGGCCGGTGGCTACACCTTC
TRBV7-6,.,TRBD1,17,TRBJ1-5,CASSLAPGGGPNQPQHF,TGTGCCAGCAGCTTAGCCCCGGGAGGGGGCCCCAATCAGCCCCAGCATTTT